Following are 25 T cell receptor beta chains from one sample sequenced in a study of blood T cell repertoires in COVID-19 (TCRdb year 2020). The method behind the library was the immunoSEQ multiplex PCR assay. TCRdb's version of the immuneACCESS table is confined to in-frame rearrangements and falls short of the full clone set. An unresolved V gene accounts for under half of the shortfall where checked; the remainder is of unknown origin. The sample data list about 160,000 clones, and about four fifths of these were observed just once. In total, the top ten clones hold around 8.1% of the sample. Sequencing was done on a sample of peripheral blood. These receptors were obtained from a woman aged 60-75 years with COVID-19, enrolled during active disease.

In its sample, this clone was seen once. The chain is built from TRBV6-9 and TRBJ1-5; 10 nucleotides match TRBD1. Germline V gene sequence: CDR1 MNHGY, CDR2 SVAAGI. The V gene end was trimmed by 2 bases and the J gene end by 0 bases; junction bases not matched to a gene: 4. The CDR3 length is 17 residues. Here the CDR3 DNA reads TGTGCCAGCAGTTATCGGACAGGGGGGTATAGCAATCAGCCCCAGCATTTT. This codes for CASSYRTGGYSNQPQHF.

Of note for this clone: The junction departs from germline at one end; a sequencing error may be responsible. The rearrangement joins TRBV7-7 to TRBJ2-5; weak D call: TRBD1 (6 bases). The CDR3 covers 15 residues. The germline V gene encodes CDR1 SSHAT and CDR2 FNYEAQ (reference sequence). The CDR3 nucleotides read TGTGCTAGCAGCTTAGTCCGGACAGAACAAGAGACCCAGTACTTC. Translation: CASSLVRTEQETQYF.

The CDR3 loop reads CASSTTRGQSGETQYF. The CDR3 DNA sequence: TGTGCCAGTAGTACAACGCGGGGACAGTCTGGAGAGACCCAGTACTTC. The chain recombines TRBV19 with TRBJ2-5; D is possibly TRBD1 (7 bases). Trimming removed 4 bases at V and 4 bases at J, with 19 bases between. Looked up from germline, CDR1 is LNHDA and CDR2 is SQIVND (reference sequence). The CDR3 spans 16 residues.

V is TRBV11-1 and J is TRBJ2-7; 12 positions match TRBD2. Germline V CDR1 and CDR2: SGHAT, FQDESV (reference sequence). CDR3 length equals 15 residues. The V and J ends lost 5 bases and 5 bases, in that order; junction bases with no gene match: 7. The CDR3 nucleotides read TGTGCCAGCAGCCCCCGGACTAGCGGGACCCACGAGCAGTACTTC. Translation: CASSPRTSGTHEQYF.

The chain couples TRBV6-6 to TRBJ2-1; 9 bases fit TRBD2. Losses at the gene ends were 5 bases for V and 2 bases for J; bases not matched to a gene: 1. Germline V gene lookup returns CDR1 MNHNY and CDR2 SVGAGI (reference sequence). This CDR3 has 14 residues. The chain's CDR3 is CASSLAGPYNEQFF. The CDR3 nucleotides are TGTGCCAGCAGTCTAGCGGGGCCCTACAATGAGCAGTTCTTC.

CDR3 residues: CASSFTENTEAFF. CDR3 DNA sequence: TGTGCCAGCAGCTTTACAGAGAACACTGAAGCTTTCTTT. The chain links TRBV9 to TRBJ1-1; no reliable D call. Trimming cost V 4 bases and J 1 base, with 8 bases left between them. The CDR3 spans 13 residues. Per the germline V gene, CDR1 is SGDLS and CDR2 is YYNGEE.

The CDR3 DNA reads TGCAGCGGCTCCACAGGGGGGCTCACTGAAGCTTTCTTT. Translated, it gives CSGSTGGLTEAFF. This rearrangement joins TRBV29-1 to TRBJ1-1, with 8 bases identical to TRBD1. The CDR3 contains 13 residues. The V gene's germline CDR1 is SQVTM and CDR2 ANQGSEA. V shed 7 bases, J shed 4 bases, and the junction held 8 bases outside the gene matches.

This chain links TRBV11-2 with TRBJ2-5; D is unclear. V lost 8 bases and J lost 1, with 11 bases in between. The CDR3 runs 13 residues. The germline CDR1 and CDR2 sequences are SGHAT and FQNNGV. CDR3 sequence (DNA): TGTGCCAGCGCGTCGACAATCCAAGAGACCCAGTACTTC. Translation: CASASTIQETQYF.

This clone was found once. V usage is TRBV10-3 and J usage is TRBJ1-6; D remains ambiguous. The V gene lost 3 bases and the J gene lost 0 bases, with 6 bases spanning the gap. The CDR3 sequence is 15 residues long. Germline V lookup: CDR1 ENHRY, CDR2 SYGVKD. CDR3 region: CAISDDSSYNSPLHF. In DNA form, the CDR3 reads TGTGCCATCAGTGATGATAGCTCCTATAATTCACCCCTCCACTTT.

V is TRBV19 and J is TRBJ1-6; no clear D gene. The germline V gene encodes CDR1 LNHDA and CDR2 SQIVND (reference sequence). CDR3 length equals 15 residues. Trimming took 5 bases from V and 0 from J, leaving 8 bases between them. The CDR3 here is CASSVGSSYNSPLHF. The CDR3 DNA follows: TGTGCCAGTAGTGTTGGGAGCTCCTATAATTCACCCCTCCACTTT.

Only one count was recorded for this clone. The chain joins TRBV28 to TRBJ1-1, with TRBD1 as a possible D gene (6 bases). Germline CDR1 is MDHEN and CDR2 is SYDVKM. Trimming took off 7 bases at V and 4 bases at J, with 16 bases between the two ends. The CDR3 runs to 14 residues. In nucleotides, the CDR3 is TGTGCCAGCACCCGGGGGGCCCGGGCCACTGAAGCTTTCTTT. It yields the protein CASTRGARATEAFF.

J is TRBJ2-6 and V is TRBV2; TRBD2 might be the D (6 bases). The CDR3 extends over 16 amino acids. V lost 6 bases and J lost 0, with 12 bases in between. Germline CDR1 SNHLY, CDR2 FYNNEI. As DNA, the CDR3 is TGTGCCAGCAGCCGGGACGGGAGCTCTGGGGCCAACGTCCTGACTTTC. Residues: CASSRDGSSGANVLTF.

The rearrangement links TRBV6-5 to TRBJ1-5; unclear D gene. Trimming pared 7 bases from V and 10 bases from J, leaving 14 bases between. This CDR3 comprises 12 residues. The germline gives CDR1 MNHEY, CDR2 SVGAGI. CDR3 sequence reads: CASKGGSHPQHF. The CDR3 region has the DNA TGTGCCAGCAAAGGAGGGTCCCATCCCCAGCATTTT.

The gene calls are TRBV9 and TRBJ2-2; maybe TRBD2 (5 bases). V shed 4 bases and J shed 3 bases, with 19 bases lying between them. Looked up from germline, CDR1 is SGDLS and CDR2 is YYNGEE. The CDR3 runs to 17 residues. The CDR3 sequence is CASSPMAASIDTGELFF. The CDR3 bases are TGTGCCAGCAGCCCGATGGCTGCTAGCATTGACACCGGGGAGCTGTTTTTT.

The table lists this clone with a count of one. The chain recombines TRBV4-1 with TRBJ2-7; 10 nucleotides align to TRBD2. Germline V gene lookup returns CDR1 MGHRA and CDR2 YSYEKL. V shed 2 bases and J 4 bases; nucleotides not matched to a gene: 5. The CDR3 loop spans 15 amino acids. The chain's CDR3 is CASSQRTSGTYEQYF. CDR3 in DNA: TGCGCCAGCAGCCAAAGGACTAGCGGAACTTACGAGCAGTACTTC.

This clone was seen only once. The sample carries other DNA sequences with the same CDR3. J is TRBJ2-3 and V is TRBV5-4, with TRBD2 matching 10 bases. V gave up 4 bases and J gave up 0 bases; unmatched junction bases: 2. CDR3 length: 15 amino acids. Germline V gives CDR1 SGHNT, CDR2 YYREEE (reference sequence). The CDR3 reads CASSPTSGSTDTQYF. The CDR3 bases are TGTGCCAGCAGCCCGACTAGCGGGAGCACAGATACGCAGTATTTT.

This clone appeared a few times. This CDR3 is also generated by other DNA sequences in the sample. The chain joins TRBV7-2 to TRBJ2-7; 11 positions match TRBD2. Germline V gives CDR1 SGHTA, CDR2 FQGNSA. The trim removed 0 bases at V and 4 bases at J, leaving 2 bases unmatched. The CDR3 is 15 amino acids. The CDR3 sequence is CASSLAGLADYEQYF. The CDR3 DNA sequence: TGTGCCAGCAGCTTAGCGGGACTAGCGGATTACGAGCAGTACTTC.

The chain carries TRBV18 and TRBJ1-5, with 10 bases aligning to TRBD1. The junction had 8 bases not matched to a gene; V was cut back by 6 bases and J by 6 bases. Germline V gives CDR1 KGHSH, CDR2 LQKENI. The CDR3 loop spans 15 amino acids. The CDR3 here is CASSLAGTGAQPQHF. In DNA form, the CDR3 reads TGTGCCAGCTCCTTAGCGGGGACAGGGGCTCAGCCCCAGCATTTT.

The V call is TRBV10-2, the J call TRBJ1-5, with a weak D call TRBD1 (6 bases). The CDR3 runs 14 residues. Trimming left V 3 bases short and J 7 bases short, with 13 bases between. The germline CDR1 and CDR2 sequences are WSHSY and SAAADI. CDR3 sequence: CASSETGLGQPQHF. The DNA for the CDR3 is TGCGCCAGCAGTGAAACAGGGTTGGGGCAGCCCCAGCATTTT.

The chain combines TRBV2 with TRBJ1-2; the D gene is possibly TRBD1 (6 bases). CDR1 and CDR2 from the germline V gene are SNHLY and FYNNEI. V lost 6 bases and J lost 6, with 17 bases in between. The CDR3 sequence is 14 residues long. CDR3 bases: TGTGCCAGCAGCCCCTTTCGACAGGCAAATGGCTACACCTTC. Its translation: CASSPFRQANGYTF.

The chain links TRBV5-1 to TRBJ2-5, with no clear D. Germline loops: CDR1 SGHRS, CDR2 YFSETQ. The ends were cut back, 4 bases at V and 4 bases at J, with 11 bases in the middle. The CDR3 totals 13 residues. CDR3 DNA: TGCGCCAGCAGCCCCCGAACCGGAGAGACCCAGTACTTC. Translating gives CASSPRTGETQYF. Looking up the rest from reference TRBV5-1 and TRBJ2-5 gives the full variable domain: KAGVTQTPRYLIKTRGQQVTLSCSPISGHRSVSWYQQTPGQGLQFLFEYFSETQRNKGNFPGRFSGRQFSNSRSEMNVSTLELGDSALYLCASSPRTGETQYFGPGTRLLVL.

J is TRBJ2-4 and V is TRBV15; weak D call: TRBD1 (5 bases). Germline V gives CDR1 LNHNV, CDR2 YYDKDF (reference sequence). Trimming removed 0 bases from V and 6 bases from J, with 9 bases in between. The CDR3 sequence is 14 residues long. CDR3 bases: TGTGCCACCAGCAGAGAGGGGCGTGGAAACATTCAGTACTTC. Translation: CATSREGRGNIQYF.

The chain employs TRBV10-1 and TRBJ1-1; perhaps TRBD1 as D (6 bases). The V and J ends lost 5 bases and 0 bases respectively, with 16 bases between them. There are 16 residues in the CDR3. Germline-derived CDR1 and CDR2 are WNHNN and SYGVQD (reference sequence). DNA of the CDR3: TGCGCCAGCAGTCTCCGGACAGCAAAAATGAACACTGAAGCTTTCTTT. Amino acids: CASSLRTAKMNTEAFF.

The CDR3 spells CSVGLVGGELFF. In DNA form, the CDR3 reads TGCAGCGTTGGACTAGTTGGCGGGGAGCTGTTTTTT. The chain combines TRBV29-1 with TRBJ2-2, with a weak D call TRBD2 (6 bases). V lost 4 bases and J 7 bases, leaving 10 bases between the germline ends. Germline V CDR1 and CDR2: SQVTM, ANQGSEA. The CDR3 has 12 residues.

This clone was recorded only once. The genes are TRBV5-1 and TRBJ1-2; 7 bases map to TRBD1. CDR3 length: 15 residues. The germline V gene encodes CDR1 SGHRS and CDR2 YFSETQ. Germline trimming cut 4 bases from V and 8 bases from J; bases unmatched to any gene: 14. Here the CDR3 DNA reads TGCGCCAGCAGCCCGGAAAGGGGACAGATACGGGGCTACACCTTC. This gives the protein CASSPERGQIRGYTF.